This T cell receptor (beta chain) was obtained from a study of blood T cell repertoires in COVID-19. As for the study in general: PBMCs, B-cell-depleted T cells, or T cells provided the cDNA or gDNA that made up the material.

The V and J ends lost 2 bases and 2 bases respectively, with 4 bases between them. The CDR3 runs 12 residues. Per the germline V gene, CDR1 is KGHSH and CDR2 is LQKENI. Only one count was recorded for this clone. In the original analysis: For nucleated cells, counts were estimated from reference gene primer amplification. Produced via immunoSEQ multiplex PCR; TCRdb's table is partial and in-frame only. That table gives V, J and clone size, and the DNA gave D and trimming. This table has 150,000 to 250,000 clones, roughly three quarters appearing once. The clonotype comes from a woman in her forties with COVID-19, enrolled during active disease. The sequenced material came from peripheral blood. V usage is TRBV18 and J usage is TRBJ2-7, with D uncertain. The CDR3 reads CASSPVTYEQYF. CDR3 bases: TGTGCCAGCTCACCAGTAACCTACGAGCAGTACTTC.